The entry below gives a single T cell receptor beta chain sequence along with its context. Antigen specificity is unknown. TCRdb redid the calling of the 5' RACE reads with MiXCR, one entry per CDR3 protein. Altogether a few hundred thousand distinct CDR3 sequences are present, 18% being singletons, with the ten largest covering more than 20%. The V and J ends lost 4 bases and 5 bases respectively, with 11 bases between them. The germline V gene encodes CDR1 SEHNR and CDR2 FQNEAQ (reference sequence). The CDR3 loop spans 13 amino acids. This sample is drawn from a study of T-cell memory formation after mild COVID-19. For the study at large: The two donors had largely donor-specific TCR clusters. Study results and caveats: A subset of responding clones appeared in pre-infection memory, suggesting cross-reactive memory joined.

Sample: PBMCs or a T cell subset sorted from them (not recorded which). This TCR was recovered from a man aged 18 to 30 who had mild COVID-19 (a few samples of this study predate the infection). Cell type and time point are not known. V usage is TRBV7-9 and J usage is TRBJ1-2; tentative D call: TRBD1 (5 bases). The DNA of the CDR3 is TGTGCCAGCAGCTCCGACAGCCCTTATGGCTACACCTTC. Translating gives CASSSDSPYGYTF.